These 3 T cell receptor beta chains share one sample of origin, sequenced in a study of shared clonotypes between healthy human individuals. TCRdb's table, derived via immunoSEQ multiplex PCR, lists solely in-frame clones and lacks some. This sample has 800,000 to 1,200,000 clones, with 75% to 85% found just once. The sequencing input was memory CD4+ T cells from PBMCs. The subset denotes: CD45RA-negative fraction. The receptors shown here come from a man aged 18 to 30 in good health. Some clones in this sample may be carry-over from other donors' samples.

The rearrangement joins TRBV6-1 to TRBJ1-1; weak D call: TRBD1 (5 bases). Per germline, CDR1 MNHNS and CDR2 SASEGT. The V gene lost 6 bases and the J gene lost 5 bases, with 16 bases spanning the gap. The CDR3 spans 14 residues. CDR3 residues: CASSHGTVTTEAFF. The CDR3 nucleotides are TGTGCCAGCAGCCATGGGACGGTTACGACTGAAGCTTTCTTT.

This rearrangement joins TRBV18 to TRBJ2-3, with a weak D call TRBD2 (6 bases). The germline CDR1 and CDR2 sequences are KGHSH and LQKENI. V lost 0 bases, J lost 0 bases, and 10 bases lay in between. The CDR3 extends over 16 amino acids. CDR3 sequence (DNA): TGTGCCAGCTCACCACCTTACGGGAGTAGCACAGATACGCAGTATTTT. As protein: CASSPPYGSSTDTQYF.

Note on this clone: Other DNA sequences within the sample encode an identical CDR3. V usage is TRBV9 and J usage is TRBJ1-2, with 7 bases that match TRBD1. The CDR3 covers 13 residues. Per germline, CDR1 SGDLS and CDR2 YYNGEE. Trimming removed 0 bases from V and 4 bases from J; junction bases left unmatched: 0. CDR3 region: CASSVDRGYGYTF. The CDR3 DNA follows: TGTGCCAGCAGCGTAGACAGGGGCTATGGCTACACCTTC.